This T cell receptor (beta chain) was found in a study of blood T cell repertoires in COVID-19. Clones were read by immunoSEQ multiplex PCR, and TCRdb kept only the in-frame ones, dropping some. The sample shows 150,000 to 200,000 clones, approximately 80% of them seen only once. CDR1 is SQVTM, CDR2 ANQGSEA, per germline. The CDR3 runs to 13 residues. V trimming: 7 bases; J trimming: 5 bases; junction bases outside the gene matches: 10. This chain connects TRBV29-1 to TRBJ1-2, with 7 positions matching TRBD1. The TCR was taken from a man aged 55 to 69 who had been exposed to COVID-19. Sequenced: PBMCs or T cells enriched from blood (not recorded which). CDR3 sequence: CSAETGSSYGYTF. Written as DNA, the CDR3 is TGCAGCGCCGAGACAGGGTCGTCTTATGGCTACACCTTC.